This entry is about one T cell receptor beta chain. This entry comes from a study of blood T cell repertoires in COVID-19. In the study overall: PBMCs, B-cell-depleted T cells, or T cells were the source of the cDNA or gDNA that made up the material.

Trimming at V came to 9 bases and at J to 8 bases, leaving 15 bases not matched to a gene. CDR1 ENHRY and CDR2 SYGVKD come from the germline V gene. The CDR3 covers 14 residues. Original handling: Counts of nucleated cells, estimated from reference gene primer amplification, were obtained. The protocol was immunoSEQ multiplex PCR, while the TCRdb copy is restricted to in-frame clones and leaves out a portion. The V and J calls and the clone size are those of that table, but D and trimming were determined from the DNA. Of roughly 330,000 clones listed, around 86% are singletons. In terms of age and location, participants ranged from roughly 18 to 95 years and lived in about 25 US areas. Resolution of symptoms, clearance, or two negative PCRs was present in recovered Cohort 3 donors.

The sample consisted of PBMCs or T cells enriched from blood (not recorded which). This chain uses TRBV10-3 with TRBJ1-1; 7 bases agree with TRBD1. The receptor was isolated from a woman aged 18 to 35 who had recovered from COVID-19. The CDR3 loop is CAIHKEGASGEAFF. The CDR3 region has the DNA TGTGCCATACATAAGGAGGGGGCGTCGGGGGAAGCTTTCTTT.